This TCR beta chain was obtained from a study of shared clonotypes between healthy human individuals. This clone was counted only a few times. The CDR3 spans 16 residues. From germline, CDR1 is SGHAT and CDR2 FQNNGV. V lost 2 bases to trimming and J lost 3 bases; unmatched junction nucleotides: 6. This table comes from immunoSEQ multiplex PCR, and its TCRdb copy is limited to in-frame clones, with some not included. The profile shows 400,000 to 600,000 clones, over 75% of them singletons. The chain uses TRBV11-2 and TRBJ2-3; TRBD2 matches at 9 bases. The sample consisted of PBMCs. This receptor was taken from a woman aged 35 to 49 in good health. Some clones in this sample may be carry-over from other donors' samples. The CDR3 coding sequence is TGTGCCAGCAGCTTATCCTGGACTAGCGATACAGATACGCAGTATTTT. Translation gives CASSLSWTSDTDTQYF.